Below, one T cell receptor beta chain is given with its context. The source of the sample is a study of blood T cell repertoires in COVID-19. With 4 bases removed from V and 8 bases from J, the gap between germline ends came to 8 bases. The CDR3 is 11 amino acids. Looked up from germline, CDR1 is SEHNR and CDR2 is FQNEAQ (reference sequence). TCRdb's copy holds only in-frame clones and misses some; the assay was immunoSEQ multiplex PCR. The data show 70,000 or so clones, approximately 84% seen once. The receptor comes from a middle-aged man with COVID-19, enrolled during active disease. The sample consisted of peripheral blood. The chain carries TRBV7-9 and TRBJ1-2; no clear D. CDR3 nucleotide sequence: TGTGCCAGCAGCTCGGCCGGGGGCTACACCTTC. It is translated as CASSSAGGYTF.